A selection of T cell receptor beta chains follows, all from one sample in a study of T cells in Graves' hyperthyroidism and ophthalmopathy. Via MiXCR, TCRdb re-called the multiplex PCR reads, giving one row per CDR3 protein. The table records about 350,000 distinct CDR3 sequences, about 15% of them present only once. Specimen: blood. The receptors come from a woman in her 30s with Graves' hyperthyroidism. The CDR3 runs from the conserved cysteine through the conserved F or W. A D gene is named only where the DNA matches it firmly. Not all rows give a size; the values are once, few, many and, for expanded clones, a class.

size: few; J: TRBJ2-1; V: TRBV11-3; D: TRBD2; CDR3: CASSFFSGRGDNEQFF; DNA: TGTGCCAGCAGCTTTTTCAGCGGGAGGGGGGACAATGAGCAGTTCTTC
size: NA; J: TRBJ2-3; V: TRBV28; D: TRBD1; CDR3: CASSQIRTGPQSQTSTDTQYF; DNA: TGTGCCAGCAGCCAGATCAGGACAGGACCCCAATCACAGACTAGCACAGATACGCAGTATTTT
size: many; J: TRBJ1-3; V: TRBV28; D: NA; CDR3: CASSSLRRRAISGNTIYF; DNA: TGTGCCAGCAGTTCGCTCCGGCGGAGGGCTATCTCTGGAAACACCATATATTTT
size: few; J: TRBJ1-1; V: TRBV9; D: NA; CDR3: CASSVEAALKNTEAFF; DNA: TGTGCCAGCAGCGTAGAGGCAGCCTTAAAAAACACTGAAGCTTTCTTT
size: NA; J: TRBJ1-2; V: TRBV20-1; D: NA; CDR3: CSAIRGDGYTF; DNA: TGCAGTGCTATCCGAGGGGATGGCTACACCTTC
size: few; J: TRBJ1-2; V: TRBV5-6; D: TRBD1; CDR3: CASSPDRGNGYTF; DNA: TGTGCCAGCAGCCCAGACAGGGGAAATGGCTACACCTTC
size: NA; J: TRBJ1-5; V: TRBV19; D: NA; CDR3: CASSSPGLGYQPQHF; DNA: TGTGCCAGTAGTAGCCCCGGATTGGGGTATCAGCCCCAGCATTTT
size: many; J: TRBJ2-5; V: TRBV11-2; D: NA; CDR3: CASSSYSWGILKQETQYF; DNA: TGTGCCAGCAGCTCTTATAGTTGGGGGATACTGAAACAAGAGACCCAGTACTTC
size: many; J: TRBJ2-7; V: TRBV30; D: NA; CDR3: CAWSVATSYEQYF; DNA: TGTGCCTGGAGTGTAGCGACGAGCTACGAGCAGTACTTC
size: many; J: TRBJ2-1; V: TRBV7-9; D: NA; CDR3: CASSLTPLNEQFF; DNA: TGTGCCAGCAGCTTAACTCCCCTCAATGAGCAGTTCTTC
size: NA; J: TRBJ2-2; V: TRBV11-2; D: NA; CDR3: CASSFVRGKAGELFF; DNA: TGTGCCAGCAGCTTCGTTAGAGGCAAGGCCGGGGAGCTGTTTTTT
size: many; J: TRBJ1-2; V: TRBV28; D: TRBD1; CDR3: CASSVTGVYGYTF; DNA: TGTGCCAGCAGCGTCACAGGGGTCTATGGCTACACCTTC
size: few; J: TRBJ1-1; V: TRBV28; D: NA; CDR3: CASSGDPEAFF; DNA: TGTGCCAGCAGTGGGGACCCCGAAGCTTTCTTT
size: NA; J: TRBJ2-5; V: TRBV18; D: TRBD2; CDR3: CASSPGLGQETQYF; DNA: TGTGCCAGCTCACCCGGACTAGGCCAAGAGACCCAGTACTTC
size: NA; J: TRBJ1-1; V: TRBV6-4; D: NA; CDR3: CASKGRRDSSPTEAFF; DNA: TGTGCCAGCAAGGGTAGGCGGGATTCTTCCCCCACTGAAGCTTTCTTT
size: many; J: TRBJ1-2; V: TRBV2; D: NA; CDR3: CASEPSRGLNYGYTF; DNA: TGTGCCAGCGAACCATCCAGGGGCCTAAACTATGGCTACACCTTC
size: NA; J: TRBJ1-2; V: TRBV30; D: NA; CDR3: CAWSLTGLRYGYTF; DNA: TGTGCCTGGAGCCTAACAGGTCTGAGGTATGGCTACACCTTC
size: many; J: TRBJ1-2; V: TRBV27; D: TRBD1; CDR3: CASSLSAGGAYGYTF; DNA: TGTGCCAGCAGTTTATCGGCAGGGGGCGCCTATGGCTACACCTTC
size: many; J: TRBJ1-4; V: TRBV20-1; D: NA; CDR3: CSARDRGWGEKLFF; DNA: TGCAGTGCTAGAGACCGAGGGTGGGGCGAAAAACTGTTTTTT
size: many; J: TRBJ2-1; V: TRBV27; D: TRBD2; CDR3: CASSLGGSLTYNEQFF; DNA: TGTGCCAGCAGTCTCGGGGGGTCCCTGACCTACAATGAGCAGTTCTTC
size: many; J: TRBJ1-1; V: TRBV18; D: NA; CDR3: CASSPGLNTEAFF; DNA: TGTGCCAGCTCACCAGGGCTGAACACTGAAGCTTTCTTT
size: few; J: TRBJ2-6; V: TRBV11-2; D: NA; CDR3: CASSPDVRAGANVLTF; DNA: TGTGCCAGCAGCCCAGACGTACGGGCTGGGGCCAACGTCCTGACTTTC
size: few; J: TRBJ2-5; V: TRBV7-9; D: NA; CDR3: CASSLDGAFQETQYF; DNA: TGTGCCAGCAGCTTAGATGGGGCTTTCCAAGAGACCCAGTACTTC
size: many; J: TRBJ1-5; V: TRBV28; D: NA; CDR3: CASSGGGGGNQPQHF; DNA: TGTGCCTCATCGGGGGGAGGAGGTGGCAATCAGCCCCAGCATTTT
size: many; J: TRBJ2-7; V: TRBV15; D: TRBD2; CDR3: CATSKGATPVTSAYEQYF; DNA: TGTGCCACCAGCAAGGGCGCGACTCCCGTGACTAGCGCCTACGAGCAGTACTTC
size: NA; J: TRBJ1-3; V: TRBV30; D: NA; CDR3: CAWSPWGGNSGNTIYF; DNA: TGTGCCTGGAGTCCCTGGGGAGGGAACTCTGGAAACACCATATATTTT
size: NA; J: TRBJ2-4; V: TRBV28; D: TRBD2; CDR3: CASSFPREGPNIQYF; DNA: TGTGCCAGCAGTTTCCCGCGGGAGGGCCCGAACATTCAGTACTTC
size: few; J: TRBJ2-5; V: TRBV28; D: NA; CDR3: CASSKMLTCTQYF; DNA: TGTGCCAGCAGTAAAATGCTGACGTGTACCCAGTACTTC
size: many; J: TRBJ2-5; V: TRBV28; D: NA; CDR3: CASRTEETQYF; DNA: TGTGCCAGCCGGACGGAAGAGACCCAGTACTTC
size: few; J: TRBJ1-4; V: TRBV2; D: TRBD1; CDR3: CASSSGQGGFEKLFF; DNA: TGTGCCAGCAGTTCTGGACAGGGGGGATTTGAAAAACTGTTTTTT
size: many; J: TRBJ2-7; V: TRBV6-1; D: NA; CDR3: CASSEGTGIRSYEQYF; DNA: TGTGCCAGCAGTGAAGGTACAGGAATCCGTTCTTACGAGCAGTACTTC
size: NA; J: TRBJ1-4; V: TRBV5-1; D: TRBD1; CDR3: CASRTGDEEKLFF; DNA: TGCGCCAGCAGGACAGGGGATGAGGAAAAACTGTTTTTT
size: many; J: TRBJ2-4; V: TRBV20-1; D: NA; CDR3: CSARPIGAEDIQYF; DNA: TGCAGTGCTAGACCAATAGGGGCCGAGGACATTCAGTACTTC
size: few; J: TRBJ2-1; V: TRBV15; D: NA; CDR3: CATGGLDNQLSSYNEQFF; DNA: TGTGCCACCGGGGGGCTAGATAACCAGTTGAGCTCCTACAATGAGCAGTTCTTC
size: many; J: TRBJ1-1; V: TRBV5-1; D: TRBD1; CDR3: CASSLGQGRGNTEAFF; DNA: TGCGCCAGCAGCTTGGGACAGGGACGGGGGAACACTGAAGCTTTCTTT
size: few; J: TRBJ2-5; V: TRBV3-1; D: TRBD2; CDR3: CASSHAWTSGRMGETQYF; DNA: TGTGCCAGCAGCCACGCCTGGACTAGCGGGAGAATGGGAGAGACCCAGTACTTC
size: many; J: TRBJ2-6; V: TRBV6-2/TRBV6-3; D: NA; CDR3: CASSYSRLSGANVLTF; DNA: TGTGCCAGCAGTTACTCGAGGCTCTCTGGGGCCAACGTCCTGACTTTC
size: many; J: TRBJ2-7; V: TRBV2; D: NA; CDR3: CASSEIWGTGNYEQYF; DNA: TGTGCCAGCAGTGAAATTTGGGGCACAGGAAACTACGAGCAGTACTTC
size: many; J: TRBJ2-7; V: TRBV28; D: NA; CDR3: CASSLGYYEQYF; DNA: TGTGCCAGCAGCTTAGGGTATTACGAGCAGTACTTC
size: NA; J: TRBJ1-6; V: TRBV20-1; D: NA; CDR3: CSARLQGNNSPLHF; DNA: TGCAGTGCTAGATTGCAGGGAAATAATTCACCCCTCCACTTT
size: many; J: TRBJ2-1; V: TRBV6-1; D: NA; CDR3: CASSEGPTLNEQFF; DNA: TGTGCCAGCAGTGAAGGGCCTACCCTCAATGAGCAGTTCTTC
size: NA; J: TRBJ1-1; V: TRBV20-1; D: NA; CDR3: CSASDPGKADTEAFF; DNA: TGCAGTGCTTCGGATCCGGGGAAGGCGGACACTGAAGCTTTCTTT
size: many; J: TRBJ1-1; V: TRBV7-9; D: TRBD1; CDR3: CASSLYRGNTEAFF; DNA: TGTGCCAGCAGCTTATACAGGGGCAACACTGAAGCTTTCTTT
size: few; J: TRBJ1-1; V: TRBV7-2; D: NA; CDR3: CASSSDSQHTEAFF; DNA: TGTGCCAGCAGCTCGGACAGCCAGCACACTGAAGCTTTCTTT
size: few; J: TRBJ2-1; V: TRBV20-1; D: TRBD2; CDR3: CSARDTPGLVANEQFF; DNA: TGCAGTGCTAGAGATACACCGGGACTAGTGGCTAATGAGCAGTTCTTC
size: few; J: TRBJ2-1; V: TRBV5-6; D: NA; CDR3: CASSLTGLYNEQFF; DNA: TGTGCCAGCAGCTTAACAGGATTATACAATGAGCAGTTCTTC
size: once; J: TRBJ1-3; V: TRBV19; D: TRBD1; CDR3: CASWDRDYGNTIYF; DNA: TGTGCCAGTTGGGACAGGGATTACGGAAACACCATATATTTT